This T cell receptor beta chain stems from a study of control samples from healthy donors and cancer patients. Germline CDR1 is MNHEY and CDR2 is SVGEGT. Trimming pared 5 bases from V and 2 bases from J, leaving 23 bases between. The CDR3 is made up of 18 amino acids. The method was immunoSEQ multiplex PCR; TCRdb's version includes in-frame clones alone and lacks a portion of them. The data hold approximately 150,000 clones, with just over 85% observed a single time. The receptor was derived from a man aged 18 to 29 in good health. This chain joins TRBV6-2 or TRBV6-3 and TRBJ2-3; TRBD1 is a possible D gene (6 bases). Sequenced material: blood. DNA of the CDR3: TGTGCCAGCAGTACAAGGCGAGCGACAGGACGGTTCACAGATACGCAGTATTTT. Protein product: CASSTRRATGRFTDTQYF.